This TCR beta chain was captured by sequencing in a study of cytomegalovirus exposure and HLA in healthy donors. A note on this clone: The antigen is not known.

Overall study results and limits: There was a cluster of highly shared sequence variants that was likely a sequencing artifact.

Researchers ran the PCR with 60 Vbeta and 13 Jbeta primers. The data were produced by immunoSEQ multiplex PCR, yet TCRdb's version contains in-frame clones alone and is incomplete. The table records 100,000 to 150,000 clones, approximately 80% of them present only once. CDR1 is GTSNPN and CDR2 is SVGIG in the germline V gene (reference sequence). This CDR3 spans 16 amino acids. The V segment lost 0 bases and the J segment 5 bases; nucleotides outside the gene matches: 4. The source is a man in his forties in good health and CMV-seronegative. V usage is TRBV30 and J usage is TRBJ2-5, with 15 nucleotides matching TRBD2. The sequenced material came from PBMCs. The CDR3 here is CAWSVGLAGGRETQYF. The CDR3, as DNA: TGTGCCTGGAGTGTAGGACTAGCGGGGGGGCGGGAGACCCAGTACTTC.